This entry lists 12 T cell receptor beta chains sequenced from one sample in a study of cytomegalovirus exposure and HLA in healthy donors. 13 Jbeta primers and 60 Vbeta primers were used for the PCR. Sequencing used immunoSEQ multiplex PCR; TCRdb keeps in-frame clones, though not all of them. The data show 140,000 to 150,000 clones, 82% seen once. Sequences were obtained from PBMCs. These receptors originate from a woman aged 55-70 years in good health and CMV-seropositive.

The chain is built from TRBV7-6 and TRBJ2-1; 12 nucleotides align to TRBD2. The germline CDR1 and CDR2 sequences are SGHVS and FNYEAQ. V was clipped by 5 bases and J by 10 bases; unmatched bases: 9. This CDR3 is 15 amino acids long. Written as DNA, the CDR3 is TGTGCCAGCAGCCGCCAGGGACTAGCGGGCGAAGAGCAGTTCTTC. Residues: CASSRQGLAGEEQFF.

Concerning this clone: The same CDR3 is also encoded by other DNA sequences in this sample. The chain links TRBV15 to TRBJ2-7; TRBD1 is a possible D gene (5 bases). Trimming shortened V by 2 bases and J by 2 bases, and 10 bases separated the two germline ends. The CDR3 loop spans 14 amino acids. The germline V gene has CDR1 LNHNV and CDR2 YYDKDF (reference sequence). The CDR3 reads CATSRPGQTYEQYF. In DNA form, the CDR3 reads TGTGCCACCAGCAGACCAGGGCAGACCTACGAGCAGTACTTC. Drawing the rest from reference TRBV15 and TRBJ2-7, the complete variable domain is DAMVIQNPRYQVTQFGKPVTLSCSQTLNHNVMYWYQQKSSQAPKLLFHYYDKDFNNEADTPDNFQSRRPNTSFCFLDIRSPGLGDTAMYLCATSRPGQTYEQYFGPGTRLTVT.

The CDR3 is CASSLDRWDSGNTIYF. The CDR3, as DNA: TGTGCCAGCAGTTTAGACAGGTGGGACTCTGGAAACACCATATATTTT. The chain carries TRBV27 and TRBJ1-3, with D possibly TRBD1 on 6 matching bases. There are 16 residues in the CDR3. The ends were cut back, 2 bases at V and 0 bases at J, with 11 bases in the middle. The germline V gene has CDR1 MNHEY and CDR2 SMNVEV (reference sequence).

This sequence joins TRBV19 and TRBJ2-7, with 10 nucleotides matching TRBD1. The V and J ends lost 4 bases and 2 bases, in that order; junction bases with no gene match: 8. The CDR3 length is 16 residues. The germline V gene encodes CDR1 LNHDA and CDR2 SQIVND (reference sequence). CDR3 bases: TGTGCCAGTAGTACCCTACCGGGACAGGGGACCTACGAGCAGTACTTC. Its protein is CASSTLPGQGTYEQYF.

The chain recombines TRBV7-2 with TRBJ2-3; 11 bases are shared with TRBD2. This CDR3 region has 16 residues. The junction had 9 bases not matched to a gene; V was cut back by 5 bases and J by 5 bases. Germline CDR1 reads SGHTA; CDR2 reads FQGNSA. The CDR3 reads CASSLYSGRGIDTQYF. The DNA of the CDR3 is TGTGCCAGCAGCCTCTATAGCGGGAGGGGTATAGATACGCAGTATTTT.

The chain employs TRBV7-2 and TRBJ2-5; 7 bases agree with TRBD1. This CDR3 comprises 16 residues. CDR1 and CDR2 (germline): SGHTA, FQGNSA. Trimming took 4 bases from V and 1 from J; bases not matched to a gene: 9. CDR3 DNA: TGTGCCAGCAGCTCCGACGGGCCAGGGGGCCAAGAGACCCAGTACTTC. Protein: CASSSDGPGGQETQYF.

J is TRBJ2-1 and V is TRBV19; 9 nucleotides match TRBD2. Germline V CDR1 and CDR2: LNHDA, SQIVND (reference sequence). The V segment lost 3 bases and the J segment 7 bases; nucleotides outside the gene matches: 1. There are 13 residues in the CDR3. In nucleotides, the CDR3 is TGTGCCAGTAGTATGGGACTAGCTAATGAGCAGTTCTTC. Its protein is CASSMGLANEQFF.

The rearrangement links TRBV7-9 to TRBJ2-7, with D possibly matching TRBD2 (6 bases). In germline, CDR1 is SEHNR, CDR2 FQNEAQ (reference sequence). CDR3 size: 14 residues. Trimming stripped 3 bases from V and 5 bases from J, with 14 bases between. The chain's CDR3 is CASSLVSGENEQYF. CDR3 DNA sequence: TGTGCCAGCAGCTTGGTTAGCGGAGAGAACGAGCAGTACTTC. Full variable domain (outside the CDR3, taken from reference TRBV7-9 and TRBJ2-7): DTGVSQNPRHKITKRGQNVTFRCDPISEHNRLYWYRQTLGQGPEFLTYFQNEAQLEKSRLLSDRFSAERPKGSFSTLEIQRTEQGDSAMYLCASSLVSGENEQYFGPGTRLTVT.

The rearrangement links TRBV10-1 to TRBJ2-1; 9 bases fit TRBD2. Germline values: CDR1 WNHNN, CDR2 SYGVQD (reference sequence). The trim removed 0 bases at V and 7 bases at J, leaving 10 bases unmatched. The CDR3 length is 17 residues. The CDR3 DNA reads TGCGCCAGCAGTGAGTCAAGGCGGGAGGGCCTTTTGAATGAGCAGTTCTTC. It encodes CASSESRREGLLNEQFF.

V gene TRBV4-1 combines with J gene TRBJ2-2, with a possible D match to TRBD1 (7 bases). CDR3 length: 15 amino acids. V lost 0 bases and J 6 bases, leaving 11 bases between the germline ends. Germline assignment: CDR1 MGHRA and CDR2 YSYEKL. This CDR3 is CASSQDPRGAGELFF. The CDR3 DNA follows: TGCGCCAGCAGCCAAGATCCCAGGGGGGCCGGGGAGCTGTTTTTT.

The table lists this clone with a few counts. This chain joins TRBV2 and TRBJ2-6; D gene uncertain. CDR1 and CDR2 (germline): SNHLY, FYNNEI. The CDR3 loop spans 15 amino acids. V was trimmed by 6 bases and J by 1 base, leaving 10 bases between them. The DNA for the CDR3 is TGTGCCAGCAGCGCAGGATTTTCTGGGGCCAACGTCCTGACTTTC. Its translation: CASSAGFSGANVLTF.

V usage is TRBV4-2 and J usage is TRBJ2-1; no definite D call. Germline V gene lookup returns CDR1 LGHNA and CDR2 YNFKEQ. The V and J ends lost 4 bases and 12 bases respectively, with 19 bases between them. The CDR3 is 14 residues long. CDR3 in amino acids: CASSLKELAQAQFF. Written as DNA, the CDR3 is TGTGCCAGCAGCCTAAAGGAGCTGGCGCAAGCGCAGTTCTTC.